The rows below give T cell receptor beta chains drawn from one sample of a study of CD8+ T cells in alopecia areata. TCRdb's copy holds only in-frame clones and misses some; the assay was immunoSEQ multiplex PCR. The sample shows some 190,000 clones, 51% of them seen only once. Source: CD8+ T cells sorted from blood, taken at week 52, from a patient treated with tofacitinib. The origin of the receptors is a human donor with alopecia areata. CDR3s include the opening cysteine and the closing phenylalanine or tryptophan. The D gene is left open where the match is weak.

v_gene,d_gene,j_gene,CDR3aa
TRBV2,TRBD1,TRBJ2-2,CASIPDRGDTGELFF
TRBV29-1,-,TRBJ1-5,CSAWGGDFNQPQHF
TRBV7-8,-,TRBJ2-2,CASSLFDSAGNTGELFF
TRBV7-3,-,TRBJ2-1,CASSSTDLLDNEQFF
TRBV9,-,TRBJ2-1,CASSVFGADSYNEQFF
TRBV18,-,TRBJ2-5,CASSPYGGDRETQYF
TRBV5-1,-,TRBJ2-7,CASSEWTVSYEQYF
TRBV6-5,TRBD1,TRBJ2-7,CASSYSDRGYEQYF
TRBV7-9,-,TRBJ2-7,CASSFSYEQYF
TRBV6-6,-,TRBJ2-7,CASSYMGAMYF
TRBV5-6,-,TRBJ2-1,CASSDSLGGISYNEQFF
TRBV5-4,-,TRBJ2-7,CASSDVQGAREQYF
TRBV4-3,TRBD1,TRBJ2-1,CASSQDRAGQGAREQFF
TRBV29-1,-,TRBJ2-5,CSVEVGDRETQYF
TRBV6-6,-,TRBJ1-1,CASSTPAREDTEAFF